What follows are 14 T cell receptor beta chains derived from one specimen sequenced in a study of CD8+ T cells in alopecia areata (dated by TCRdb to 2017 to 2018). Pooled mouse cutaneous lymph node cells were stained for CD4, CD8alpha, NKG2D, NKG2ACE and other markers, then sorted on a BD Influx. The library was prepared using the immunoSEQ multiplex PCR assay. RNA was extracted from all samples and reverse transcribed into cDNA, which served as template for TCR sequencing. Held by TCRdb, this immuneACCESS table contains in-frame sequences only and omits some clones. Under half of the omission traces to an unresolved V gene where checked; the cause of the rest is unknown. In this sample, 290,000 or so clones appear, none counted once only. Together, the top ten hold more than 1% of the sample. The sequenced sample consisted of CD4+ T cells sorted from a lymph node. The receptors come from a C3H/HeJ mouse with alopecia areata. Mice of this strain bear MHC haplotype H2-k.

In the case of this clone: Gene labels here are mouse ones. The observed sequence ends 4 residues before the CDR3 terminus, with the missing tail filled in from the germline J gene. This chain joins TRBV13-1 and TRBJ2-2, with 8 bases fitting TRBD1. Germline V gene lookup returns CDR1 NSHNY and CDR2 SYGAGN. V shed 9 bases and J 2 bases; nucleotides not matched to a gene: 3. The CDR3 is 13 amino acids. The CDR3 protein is CANRQGNTGQLYF. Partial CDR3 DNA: TGTGCCAATCGACAGGGGAACACCGGG.

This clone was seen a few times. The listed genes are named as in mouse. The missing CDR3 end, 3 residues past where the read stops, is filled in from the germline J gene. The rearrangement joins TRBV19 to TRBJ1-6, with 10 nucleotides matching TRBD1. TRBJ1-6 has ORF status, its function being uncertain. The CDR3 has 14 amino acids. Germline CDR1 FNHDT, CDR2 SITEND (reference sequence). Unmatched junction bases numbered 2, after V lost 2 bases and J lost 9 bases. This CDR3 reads CASSMGQGFSPLYF. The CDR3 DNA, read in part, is TGTGCCAGCAGTATGGGACAGGGGTTTTCGCCC.

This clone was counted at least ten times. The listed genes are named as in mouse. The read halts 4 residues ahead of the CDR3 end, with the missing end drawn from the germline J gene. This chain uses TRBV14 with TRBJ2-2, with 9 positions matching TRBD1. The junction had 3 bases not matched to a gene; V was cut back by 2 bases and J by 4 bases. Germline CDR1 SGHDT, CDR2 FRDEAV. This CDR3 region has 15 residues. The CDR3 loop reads CASSLGQGGTGQLYF. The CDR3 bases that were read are TGTGCCAGCAGTTTGGGACAGGGCGGCACCGGG.

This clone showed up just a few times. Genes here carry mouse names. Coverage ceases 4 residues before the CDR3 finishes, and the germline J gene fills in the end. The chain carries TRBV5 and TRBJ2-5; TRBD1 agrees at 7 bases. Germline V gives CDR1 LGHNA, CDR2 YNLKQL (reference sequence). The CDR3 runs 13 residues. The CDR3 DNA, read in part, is TGTGCCAGCAGCCACGACAGGGAGGAC. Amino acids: CASSHDRED. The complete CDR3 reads CASSHDREDTQYF.

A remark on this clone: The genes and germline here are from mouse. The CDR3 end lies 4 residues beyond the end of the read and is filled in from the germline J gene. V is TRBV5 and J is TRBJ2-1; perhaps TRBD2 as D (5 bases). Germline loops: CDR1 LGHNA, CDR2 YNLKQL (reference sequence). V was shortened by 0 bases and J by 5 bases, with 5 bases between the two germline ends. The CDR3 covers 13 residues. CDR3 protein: CASSQDGDAEQFF. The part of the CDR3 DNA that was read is TGTGCCAGCAGCCAAGATGGGGATGCT.

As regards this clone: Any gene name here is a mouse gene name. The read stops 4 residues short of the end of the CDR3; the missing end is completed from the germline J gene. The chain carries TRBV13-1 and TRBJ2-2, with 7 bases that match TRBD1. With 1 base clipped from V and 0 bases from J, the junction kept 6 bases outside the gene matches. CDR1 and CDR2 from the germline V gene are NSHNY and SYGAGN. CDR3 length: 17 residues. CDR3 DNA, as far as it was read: TGTGCCAGCAGTGATATGTCCAGGGGGACAAACACCGGG. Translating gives CASSDMSRGTNTG. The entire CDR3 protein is CASSDMSRGTNTGQLYF.

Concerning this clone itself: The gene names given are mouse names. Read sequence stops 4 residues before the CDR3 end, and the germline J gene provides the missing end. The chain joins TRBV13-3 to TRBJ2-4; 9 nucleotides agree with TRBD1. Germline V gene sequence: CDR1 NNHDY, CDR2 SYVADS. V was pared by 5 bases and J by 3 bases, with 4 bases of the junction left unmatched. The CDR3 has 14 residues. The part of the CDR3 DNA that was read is TGTGCCAGCAGCCGGGACAGGGTGCAAAAC. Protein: CASSRDRVQN. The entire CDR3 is CASSRDRVQNTLYF. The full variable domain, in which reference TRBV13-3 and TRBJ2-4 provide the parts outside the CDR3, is EAAVTQSPRSKVAVTGGKVTLSCHQTNNHDYMYWYRQDTGHGLRLIHYSYVADSTEKGDIPDGYKASRPSQENFSLILELASLSQTAVYFCASSRDRVQNTLYFGAGTRLSVL.

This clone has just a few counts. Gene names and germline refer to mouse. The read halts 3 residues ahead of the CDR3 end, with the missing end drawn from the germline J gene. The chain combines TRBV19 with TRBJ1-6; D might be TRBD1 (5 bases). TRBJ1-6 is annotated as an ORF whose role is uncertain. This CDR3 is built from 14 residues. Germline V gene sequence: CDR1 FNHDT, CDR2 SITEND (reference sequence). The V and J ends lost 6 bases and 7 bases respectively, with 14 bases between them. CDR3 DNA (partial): TGTGCCAGCACCACCCTGACAGCAAATTCGCCC. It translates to CASTTLTANSP. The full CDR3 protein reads CASTTLTANSPLYF.

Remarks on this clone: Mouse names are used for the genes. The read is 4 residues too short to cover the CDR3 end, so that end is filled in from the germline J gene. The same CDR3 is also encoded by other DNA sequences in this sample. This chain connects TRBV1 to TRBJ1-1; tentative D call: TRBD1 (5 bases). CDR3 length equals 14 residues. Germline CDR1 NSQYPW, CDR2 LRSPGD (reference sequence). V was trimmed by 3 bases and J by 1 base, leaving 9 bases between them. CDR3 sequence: CTCSAGQGNTEVFF. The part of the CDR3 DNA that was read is TGCACCTGCAGTGCCGGGCAGGGGAACACA.

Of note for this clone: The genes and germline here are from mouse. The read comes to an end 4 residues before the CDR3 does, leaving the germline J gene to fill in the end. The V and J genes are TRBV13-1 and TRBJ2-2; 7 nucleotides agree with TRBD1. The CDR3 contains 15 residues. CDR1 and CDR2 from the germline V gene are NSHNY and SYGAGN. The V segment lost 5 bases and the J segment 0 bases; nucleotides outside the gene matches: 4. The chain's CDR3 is CASRKGTANTGQLYF. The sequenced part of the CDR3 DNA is TGTGCCAGCAGAAAAGGGACAGCAAACACCGGG.

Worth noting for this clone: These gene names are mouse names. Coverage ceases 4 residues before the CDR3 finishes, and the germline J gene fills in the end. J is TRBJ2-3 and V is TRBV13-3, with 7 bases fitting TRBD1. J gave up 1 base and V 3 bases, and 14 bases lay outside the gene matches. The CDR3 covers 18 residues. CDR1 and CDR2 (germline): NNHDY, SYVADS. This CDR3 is CASSALQGTARGAETLYF. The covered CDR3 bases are TGTGCCAGCAGTGCCCTCCAGGGGACAGCTCGGGGTGCAGAA.

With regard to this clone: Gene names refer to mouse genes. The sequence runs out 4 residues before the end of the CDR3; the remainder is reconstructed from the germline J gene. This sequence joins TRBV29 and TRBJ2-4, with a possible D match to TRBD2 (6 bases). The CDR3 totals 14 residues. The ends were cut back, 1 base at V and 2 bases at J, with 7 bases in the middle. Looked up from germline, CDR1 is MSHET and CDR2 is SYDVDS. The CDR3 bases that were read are TGTGCTAGCAGTTTATGGGGGGTTCAAAAC. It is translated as CASSLWGVQN. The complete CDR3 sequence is CASSLWGVQNTLYF.

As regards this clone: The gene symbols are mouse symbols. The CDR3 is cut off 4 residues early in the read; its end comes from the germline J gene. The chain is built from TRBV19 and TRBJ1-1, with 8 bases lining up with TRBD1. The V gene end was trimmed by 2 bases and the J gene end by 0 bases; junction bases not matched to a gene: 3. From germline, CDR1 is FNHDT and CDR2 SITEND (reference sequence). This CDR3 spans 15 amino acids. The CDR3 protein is CASSIRQGTNTEVFF. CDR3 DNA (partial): TGTGCCAGCAGTATCAGACAGGGGACAAACACA.

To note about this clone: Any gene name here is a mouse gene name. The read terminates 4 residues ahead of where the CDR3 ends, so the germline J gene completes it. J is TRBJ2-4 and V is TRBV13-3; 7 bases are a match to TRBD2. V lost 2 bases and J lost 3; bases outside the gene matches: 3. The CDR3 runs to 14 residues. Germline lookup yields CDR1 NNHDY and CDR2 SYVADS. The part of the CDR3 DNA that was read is TGTGCCAGCAGTGAAGCTGGGGGACAAAAC. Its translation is CASSEAGGQN. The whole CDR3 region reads CASSEAGGQNTLYF.